The clone carrying this TCR beta chain was picked up many times. This record comes from a study of neurological immune-mediated disorders. It was from 2 million PBMCs stored at -80 C that the unsorted libraries were obtained. V was pared by 2 bases and J by 0 bases, with 8 bases between. Germline V CDR1 and CDR2: SGHRS, YFSETQ. The CDR3 runs 14 residues. TCRdb used MiXCR to reprocess the 5' RACE reads, holding one entry per CDR3 protein. Found here are some 31,000 distinct CDR3 sequences, about 4.8% of them singletons; the top ten hold 20% to 25%. Sequenced sample: PBMCs. J is TRBJ1-2 and V is TRBV5-1, with D maybe TRBD1 (5 bases). The TCR was taken from a man aged 18 to 30 in good health. The CDR3 region has the DNA TGCGCCAGCAGCTTTGGGGGAACTAACTATGGCTACACCTTC. Its protein is CASSFGGTNYGYTF.